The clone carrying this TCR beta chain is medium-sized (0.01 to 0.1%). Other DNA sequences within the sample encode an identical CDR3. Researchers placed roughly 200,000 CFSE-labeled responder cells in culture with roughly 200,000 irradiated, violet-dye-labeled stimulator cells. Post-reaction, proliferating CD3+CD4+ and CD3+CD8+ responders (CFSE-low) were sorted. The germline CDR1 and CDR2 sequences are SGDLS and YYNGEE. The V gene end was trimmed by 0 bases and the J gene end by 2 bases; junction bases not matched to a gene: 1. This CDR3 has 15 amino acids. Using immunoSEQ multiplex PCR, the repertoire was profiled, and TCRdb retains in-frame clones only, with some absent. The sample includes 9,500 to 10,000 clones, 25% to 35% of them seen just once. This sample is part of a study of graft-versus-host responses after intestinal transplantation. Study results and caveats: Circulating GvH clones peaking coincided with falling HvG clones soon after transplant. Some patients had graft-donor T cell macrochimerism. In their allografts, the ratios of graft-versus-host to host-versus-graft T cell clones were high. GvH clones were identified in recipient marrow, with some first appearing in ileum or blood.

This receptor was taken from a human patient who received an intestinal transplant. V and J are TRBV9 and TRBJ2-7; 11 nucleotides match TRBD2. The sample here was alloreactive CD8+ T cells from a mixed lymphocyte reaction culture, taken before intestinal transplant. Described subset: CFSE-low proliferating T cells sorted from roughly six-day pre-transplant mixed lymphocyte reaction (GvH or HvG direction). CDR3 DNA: TGTGCCAGCAGCGTAGGTAGCGGGGGGGCCTACGAGCAGTACTTC. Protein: CASSVGSGGAYEQYF. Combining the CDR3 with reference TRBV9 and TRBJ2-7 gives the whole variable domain DSGVTQTPKHLITATGQRVTLRCSPRSGDLSVYWYQQSLDQGLQFLIQYYNGEERAKGNILERFSAQQFPDLHSELNLSSLELGDSALYFCASSVGSGGAYEQYFGPGTRLTVT.